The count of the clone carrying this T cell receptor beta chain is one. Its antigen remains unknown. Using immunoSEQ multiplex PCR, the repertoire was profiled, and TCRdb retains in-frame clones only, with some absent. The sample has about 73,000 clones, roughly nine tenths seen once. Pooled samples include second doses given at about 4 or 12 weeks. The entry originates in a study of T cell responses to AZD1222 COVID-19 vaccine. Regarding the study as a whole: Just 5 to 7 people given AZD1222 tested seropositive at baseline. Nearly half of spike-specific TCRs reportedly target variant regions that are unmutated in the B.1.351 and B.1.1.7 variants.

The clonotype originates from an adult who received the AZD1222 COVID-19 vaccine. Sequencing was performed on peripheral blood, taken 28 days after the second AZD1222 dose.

CDR3 region: CATSASGGGREKLFF. The CDR3 bases are TGTGCCACCAGTGCCTCTGGGGGGGGCCGGGAAAAACTGTTTTTT. The genes are TRBV24-1 and TRBJ1-4; a possible D gene is TRBD1 (6 bases). The germline V gene has CDR1 KGHDR and CDR2 SFDVKD. V was clipped by 5 bases and J by 8 bases, with 17 bases between them. The CDR3 runs 15 residues.